This T cell receptor beta chain was recovered during a study of beta chain features in type 1 diabetes. The overall study: The patients were much like the healthy donors in age, gender and cell yields. Study results and limitations: TCRB CDR3 length was moderately but significantly reduced in all four CD4+ subsets of Type 1 diabetes patients. With patients and controls alike, PCR might favor shorter templates to an equal degree.

The CDR3 covers 15 residues. Germline lookup yields CDR1 LNHDA and CDR2 SQIVND (reference sequence). The V gene end was trimmed by 5 bases and the J gene end by 0 bases; junction bases not matched to a gene: 6. Reverse transcribing all isolated RNA meant expressed TCRB transcripts were sequenced. Some clones are missing from TCRdb's copy, which holds only in-frame ones; the method was immunoSEQ multiplex PCR. The data show roughly 230,000 clones, over 7.5% seen once. There are a few counts of this clone. What it recognizes is unknown. The receptor's source is a woman under 30 in good health. The specimen sequenced was naive CD4+ T cells from blood. The chain employs TRBV19 and TRBJ2-7, with 8 bases identical to TRBD2. CDR3 bases: TGTGCCAGTAGTCCTAGCGGGCTCGTCTCCTACGAGCAGTACTTC. Translated, it gives CASSPSGLVSYEQYF.